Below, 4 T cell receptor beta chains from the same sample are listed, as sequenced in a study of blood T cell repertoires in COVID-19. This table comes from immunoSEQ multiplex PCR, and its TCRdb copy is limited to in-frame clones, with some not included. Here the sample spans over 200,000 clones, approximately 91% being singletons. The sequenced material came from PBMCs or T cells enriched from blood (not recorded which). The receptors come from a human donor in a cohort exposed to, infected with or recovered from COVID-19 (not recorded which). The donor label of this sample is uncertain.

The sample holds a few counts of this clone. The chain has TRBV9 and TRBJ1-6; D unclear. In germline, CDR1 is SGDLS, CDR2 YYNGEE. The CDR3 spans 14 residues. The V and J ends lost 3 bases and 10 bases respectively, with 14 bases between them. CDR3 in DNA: TGTGCCAGCAGCGCCCAGGCCGCGGGATCACCCCTCCACTTT. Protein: CASSAQAAGSPLHF.

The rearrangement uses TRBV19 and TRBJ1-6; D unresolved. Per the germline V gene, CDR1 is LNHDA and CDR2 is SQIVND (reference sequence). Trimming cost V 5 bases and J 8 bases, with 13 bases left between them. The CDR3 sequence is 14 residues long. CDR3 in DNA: TGTGCCAGTAGTCCCGAGGGTATGGATTCACCCCTCCACTTT. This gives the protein CASSPEGMDSPLHF.

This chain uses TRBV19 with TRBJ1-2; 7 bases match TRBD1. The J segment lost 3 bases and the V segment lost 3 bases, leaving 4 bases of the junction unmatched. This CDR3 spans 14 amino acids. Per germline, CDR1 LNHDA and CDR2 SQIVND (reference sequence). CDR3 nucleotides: TGTGCCAGTAGTATTCGCAGGGGGGACTATGGCTACACCTTC. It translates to CASSIRRGDYGYTF.

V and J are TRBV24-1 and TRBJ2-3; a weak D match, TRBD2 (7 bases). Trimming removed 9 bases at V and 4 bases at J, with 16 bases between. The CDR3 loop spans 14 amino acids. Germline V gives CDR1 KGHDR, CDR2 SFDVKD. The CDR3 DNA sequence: TGTGCCACCGCCCTGGGCGGGGGCGCAGATACGCAGTATTTT. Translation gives CATALGGGADTQYF.